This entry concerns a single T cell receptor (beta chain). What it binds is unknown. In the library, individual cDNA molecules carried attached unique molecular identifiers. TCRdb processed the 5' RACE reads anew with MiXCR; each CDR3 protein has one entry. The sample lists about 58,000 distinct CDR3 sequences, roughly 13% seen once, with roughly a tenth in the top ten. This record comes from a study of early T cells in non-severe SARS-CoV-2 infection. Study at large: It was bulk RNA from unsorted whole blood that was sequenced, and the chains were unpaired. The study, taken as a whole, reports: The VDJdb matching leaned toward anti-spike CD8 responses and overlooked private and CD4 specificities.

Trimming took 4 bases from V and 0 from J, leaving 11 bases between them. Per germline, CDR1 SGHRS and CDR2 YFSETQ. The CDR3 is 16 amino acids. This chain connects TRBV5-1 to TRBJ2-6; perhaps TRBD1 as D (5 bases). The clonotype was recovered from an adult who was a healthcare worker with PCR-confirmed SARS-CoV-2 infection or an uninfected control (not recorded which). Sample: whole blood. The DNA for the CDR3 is TGCGCCAGCAGCCCCAGACAGAGCTCTGGGGCCAACGTCCTGACTTTC. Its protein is CASSPRQSSGANVLTF. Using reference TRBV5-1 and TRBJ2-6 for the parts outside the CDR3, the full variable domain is KAGVTQTPRYLIKTRGQQVTLSCSPISGHRSVSWYQQTPGQGLQFLFEYFSETQRNKGNFPGRFSGRQFSNSRSEMNVSTLELGDSALYLCASSPRQSSGANVLTFGAGSRLTVL.